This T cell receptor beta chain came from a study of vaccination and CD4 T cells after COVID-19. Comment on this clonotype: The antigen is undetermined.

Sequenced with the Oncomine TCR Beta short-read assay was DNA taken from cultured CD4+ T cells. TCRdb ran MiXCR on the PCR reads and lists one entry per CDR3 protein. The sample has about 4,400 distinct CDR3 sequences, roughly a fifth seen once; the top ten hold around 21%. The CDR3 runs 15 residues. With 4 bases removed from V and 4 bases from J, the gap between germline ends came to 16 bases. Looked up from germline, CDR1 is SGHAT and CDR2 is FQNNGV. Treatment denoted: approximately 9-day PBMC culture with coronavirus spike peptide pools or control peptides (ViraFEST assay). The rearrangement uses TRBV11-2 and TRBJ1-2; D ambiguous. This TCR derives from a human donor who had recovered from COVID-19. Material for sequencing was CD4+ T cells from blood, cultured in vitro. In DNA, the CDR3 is TGTGCCAGCAGCTCGTATCTCCGGGTCTCCTATGGCTACACCTTC. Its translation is CASSSYLRVSYGYTF.